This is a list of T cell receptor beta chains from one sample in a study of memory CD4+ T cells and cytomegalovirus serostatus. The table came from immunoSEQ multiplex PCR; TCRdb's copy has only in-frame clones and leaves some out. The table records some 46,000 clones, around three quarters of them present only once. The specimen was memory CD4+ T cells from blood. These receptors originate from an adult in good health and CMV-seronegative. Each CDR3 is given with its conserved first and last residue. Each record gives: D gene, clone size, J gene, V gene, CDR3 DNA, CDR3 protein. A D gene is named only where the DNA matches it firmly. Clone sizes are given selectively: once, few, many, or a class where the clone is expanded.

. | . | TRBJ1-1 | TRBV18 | TGTGCCAGCTCACTTTCGGGACAGAACACTGAAGCTTTCTTT | CASSLSGQNTEAFF
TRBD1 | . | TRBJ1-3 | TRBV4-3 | TGCGCCAGCAGCCAAACAAGACAGGGTAGCTCTGGAAACACCATATATTTT | CASSQTRQGSSGNTIYF
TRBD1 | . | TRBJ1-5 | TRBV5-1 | TGCGCCAGCAGCTTGGACGGACAGGGCAATCAGCCCCAGCATTTT | CASSLDGQGNQPQHF
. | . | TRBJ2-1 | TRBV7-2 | TGTGCCAGCAGCTTCCTTGCTGGGGGGTTTTTTCGCAATGAGCAGTTCTTC | CASSFLAGGFFRNEQFF
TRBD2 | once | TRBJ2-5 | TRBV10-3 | TGTGCCATCCGTGACGGGACTAGCGGGGTCGGGACCCAGTACTTC | CAIRDGTSGVGTQYF
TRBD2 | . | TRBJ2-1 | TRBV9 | TGTGCCAGCAGCGTAGACGCGGGAGGGCCCCATGAGCAGTTCTTC | CASSVDAGGPHEQFF
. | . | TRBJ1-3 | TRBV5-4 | TGTGCCAGCAGCCCCGGATCCCCCTCTGGAAACACCATATATTTT | CASSPGSPSGNTIYF
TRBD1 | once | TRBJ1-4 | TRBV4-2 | TGTGCCAGCAGCCCCGGGACAGCGGCAGAGGGAAAACTGTTTTTT | CASSPGTAAEGKLFF
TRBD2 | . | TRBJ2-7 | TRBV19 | TGTGCCGACCTCCTGCCCGGGAGGCCCTACGAGCAGTACTTC | CADLLPGRPYEQYF
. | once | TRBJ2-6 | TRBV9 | TGTGCCAGCAGCGCACAGGCTGGGGCCAACGTCCTGACTTTC | CASSAQAGANVLTF
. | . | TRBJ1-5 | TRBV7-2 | TGTGCCAGCAGCCCCGGAGCAGGGGTATCCCAGCCCCAGCATTTT | CASSPGAGVSQPQHF
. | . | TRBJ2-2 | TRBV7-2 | TGTGCCAGCAGGCAGGGGGGAGGGGAGCTGTTTTTT | CASRQGGGELFF
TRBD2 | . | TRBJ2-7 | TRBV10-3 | TGTGCCATCACCAAGGGACTAGCGGATAACGAGCAGTACTTC | CAITKGLADNEQYF
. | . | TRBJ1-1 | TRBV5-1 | TGCGCCAGCAGCTTGAGGAGCGGGAGAGGAGAAGCTTTCTTT | CASSLRSGRGEAFF
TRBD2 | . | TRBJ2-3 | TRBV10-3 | TGTGCCAGTGGGACTAGCGCTACGAGCACAGATACGCAGTATTTT | CASGTSATSTDTQYF
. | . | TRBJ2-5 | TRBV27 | TGTGCCAGCAGTTTATATGGCGCTTCGAGACGAGAACAAGAGACCCAGTACTTC | CASSLYGASRREQETQYF
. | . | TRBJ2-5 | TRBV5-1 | TGCGCCAGCAGCTTAACCGGGGGCGGACGAGAGACCCAGTACTTC | CASSLTGGGRETQYF
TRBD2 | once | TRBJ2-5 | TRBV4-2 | TGTGCCAGCAGCCAACCGACTAGCGGGAGACAGCAGTACTTC | CASSQPTSGRQQYF
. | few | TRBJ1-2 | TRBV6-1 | TGTGCCAGCAGTGGTTATGGCTACACCTTC | CASSGYGYTF
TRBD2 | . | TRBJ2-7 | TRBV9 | TGTGCCAGCAGCCCCGGACTAGCGGGTTCGCCCGCCTACGAGCAGTACTTC | CASSPGLAGSPAYEQYF
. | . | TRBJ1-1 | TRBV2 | TGTGCCAGCACCCCGACGGAAAGGAACACTGAAGCTTTCTTT | CASTPTERNTEAFF
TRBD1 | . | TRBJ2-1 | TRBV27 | TGTGCCAGCAGTTTCTGGCAGGGGGCTTTGAATGAGCAGTTCTTC | CASSFWQGALNEQFF
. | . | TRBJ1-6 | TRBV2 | TGTGCCAGCAGTGAATCGGGAACTATATCACCCCTCCACTTT | CASSESGTISPLHF
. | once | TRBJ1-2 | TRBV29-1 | TGCAGCGTCCGGAGGGACTATGGCTACACCTTC | CSVRRDYGYTF
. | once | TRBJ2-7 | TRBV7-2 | TGTGCCAGCAGCTTAGCGCGTCAGTATGCCTACGAGCAGTACTTC | CASSLARQYAYEQYF
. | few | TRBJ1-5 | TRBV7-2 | TGTGCCAGCAGCTTATCGGCTCAGCCCCAGCATTTT | CASSLSAQPQHF
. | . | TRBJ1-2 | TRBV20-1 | TGCAGTGCTAGGAGTCGACGGGACTACACCTTC | CSARSRRDYTF
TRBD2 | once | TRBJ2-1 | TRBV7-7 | TGTGCTAGCAGCTTAAGAGCGGGAGACCACAATGAGCAGTTCTTC | CASSLRAGDHNEQFF
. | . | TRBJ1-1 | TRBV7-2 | TGTGCCAGCAGCGCCAGCCGGGGTACTGAAGCTTTCTTT | CASSASRGTEAFF
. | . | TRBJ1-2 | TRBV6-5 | TGTGCCAGCAGTTACGTTGGGGGGCGCTATGGCTACACCTTC | CASSYVGGRYGYTF
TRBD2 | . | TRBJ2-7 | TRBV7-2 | TGTGCCAGCAGCCACCGGGGACTAGCGTCCTCCTACGAGCAGTACTTC | CASSHRGLASSYEQYF
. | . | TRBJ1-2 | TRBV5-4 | TGTGCCAGCAGCCTGCCGGGTTTCTATGGCTACACCTTC | CASSLPGFYGYTF
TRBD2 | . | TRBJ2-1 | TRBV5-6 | TGTGGTAGCGGGAGGGATAAAAATGAGCAGTTCTTC | CGSGRDKNEQFF
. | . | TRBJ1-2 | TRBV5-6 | TGTGCCAGCAGCTCGGACACTAACTATGGCTACACCTTC | CASSSDTNYGYTF
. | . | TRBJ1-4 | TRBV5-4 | TGTGCCAGCAGTTCGCCAACTAATGAAAAACTGTTTTTT | CASSSPTNEKLFF
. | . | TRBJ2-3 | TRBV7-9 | TGTGCCAGCAGCTTAGCGATTGGAGGCAGTGCAGATACGCAGTATTTT | CASSLAIGGSADTQYF
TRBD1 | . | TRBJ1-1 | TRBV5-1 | TGCGCCAGCAGCTCCCCGACAGGGAGCACTGAAGCTTTCTTT | CASSSPTGSTEAFF
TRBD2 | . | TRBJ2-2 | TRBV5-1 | TGCGCCAGCAGCTTAGCGGGAGCGACCGGGGAGCTGTTTTTT | CASSLAGATGELFF
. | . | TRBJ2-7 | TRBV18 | TGTGCCAGCTCACCACCGGAGTTTCGGCTTGCGCAGTACTTC | CASSPPEFRLAQYF
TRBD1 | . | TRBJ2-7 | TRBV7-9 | TGTGCCAGCAGCCGATCGAGTGGGACAGGGGGACACGAGCAGTACTTC | CASSRSSGTGGHEQYF
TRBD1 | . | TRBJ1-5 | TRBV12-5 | TGTGCTAGTGGTTTACAGGGGGGGATAGGGTATCAGCCCCAGCATTTT | CASGLQGGIGYQPQHF
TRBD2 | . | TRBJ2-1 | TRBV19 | TGTGCCAGCCAGATACAGGGCCTAGCGGGAGTTGGAACCTACAATGAGCAGTTCTTC | CASQIQGLAGVGTYNEQFF
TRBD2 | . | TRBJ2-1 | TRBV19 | TGTGCCAGTAGTCGGGAGGCTAGCGGGAGGCGGGACAATGAGCAGTTCTTC | CASSREASGRRDNEQFF
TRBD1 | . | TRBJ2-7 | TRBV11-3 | TGTGCCAGCAGCTCAGGGACAGGGGATCGCTACGAGCAGTACTTC | CASSSGTGDRYEQYF
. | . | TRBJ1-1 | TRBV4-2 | TGTGCCAGCAGCCAGCAGGCGAACACTGAAGCTTTCTTT | CASSQQANTEAFF
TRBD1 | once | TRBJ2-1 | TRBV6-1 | TGTGCCAGCAGCACGGACAGGGGATACAATGAGCAGTTCTTC | CASSTDRGYNEQFF
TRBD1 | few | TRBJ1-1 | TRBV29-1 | TGCAGCGCTGACAGGGGGCCAGTAGCTTTCTTT | CSADRGPVAFF
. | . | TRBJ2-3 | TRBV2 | TGTGCCAGCAGTGAGTCTACGGTCACAGATACGCAGTATTTT | CASSESTVTDTQYF
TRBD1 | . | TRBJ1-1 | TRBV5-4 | TGTGCCAGCAGCTTGGCTCTGGGACAGGTGGGGACTGAAGCTTTCTTT | CASSLALGQVGTEAFF
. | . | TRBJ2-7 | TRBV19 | TGTGCCAGTACGGGTCGTGCGGGCGAGCAGTACTTC | CASTGRAGEQYF
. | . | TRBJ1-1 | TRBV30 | TGTGCCTGGATTACCTTGAGGGCTGGGAAAGCTTTCTTT | CAWITLRAGKAFF
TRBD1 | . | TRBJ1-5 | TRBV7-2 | TGTGCCAGCAGCAAGGGACAGCCCAATCAGCCCCAGCATTTT | CASSKGQPNQPQHF
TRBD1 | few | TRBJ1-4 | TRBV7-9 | TGTGCCAGCAGCTGGGGACAGGGAGGGCGAGAAAAACTGTTTTTT | CASSWGQGGREKLFF
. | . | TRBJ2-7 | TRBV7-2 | TGTGCCAGCAGCTTAGAGGCGGGACCCTACGAGCAGTACTTC | CASSLEAGPYEQYF
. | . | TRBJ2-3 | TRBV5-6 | TGTGCCAGCAGCTTTACAGGGCCAAATACGCAGTATTTT | CASSFTGPNTQYF
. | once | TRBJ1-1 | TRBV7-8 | TGTGCCAGCAGCAACGACAGGCCCGACCGGGACACTGAAGCTTTCTTT | CASSNDRPDRDTEAFF